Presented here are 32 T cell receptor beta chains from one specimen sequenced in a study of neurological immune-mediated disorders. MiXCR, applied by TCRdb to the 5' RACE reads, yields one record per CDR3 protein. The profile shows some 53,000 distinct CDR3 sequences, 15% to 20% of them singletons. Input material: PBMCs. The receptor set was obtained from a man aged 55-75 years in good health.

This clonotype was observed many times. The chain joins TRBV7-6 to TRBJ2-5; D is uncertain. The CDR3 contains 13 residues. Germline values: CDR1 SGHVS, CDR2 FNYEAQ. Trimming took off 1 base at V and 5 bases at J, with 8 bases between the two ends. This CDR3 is CASSLGVGETQYF. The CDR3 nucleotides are TGTGCCAGCAGCTTAGGAGTGGGGGAGACCCAGTACTTC.

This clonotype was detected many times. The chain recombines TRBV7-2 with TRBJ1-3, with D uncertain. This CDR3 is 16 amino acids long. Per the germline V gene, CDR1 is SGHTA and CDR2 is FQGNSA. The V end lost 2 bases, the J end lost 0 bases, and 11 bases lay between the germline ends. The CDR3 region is CASSLIGGSSGNTIYF. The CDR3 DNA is TGTGCCAGCAGCTTAATAGGCGGGTCCTCTGGAAACACCATATATTTT.

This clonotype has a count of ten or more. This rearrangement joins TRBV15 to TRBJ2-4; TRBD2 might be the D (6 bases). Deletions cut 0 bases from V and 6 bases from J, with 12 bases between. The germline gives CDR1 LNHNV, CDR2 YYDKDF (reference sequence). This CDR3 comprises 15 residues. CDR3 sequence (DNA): TGTGCCACCAGCAGAGATAGACTAGGAGTAAACATTCAGTACTTC. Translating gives CATSRDRLGVNIQYF. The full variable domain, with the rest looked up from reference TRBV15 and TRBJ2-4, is DAMVIQNPRYQVTQFGKPVTLSCSQTLNHNVMYWYQQKSSQAPKLLFHYYDKDFNNEADTPDNFQSRRPNTSFCFLDIRSPGLGDTAMYLCATSRDRLGVNIQYFGAGTRLSVL.

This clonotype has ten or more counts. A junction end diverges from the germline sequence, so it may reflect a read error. The CDR3, as DNA: TGTGCCAGCTCAGCACCCCTGGGACTAGGGGGCAATGAGCAGTTCTTC. Translating gives CASSAPLGLGGNEQFF. This chain joins TRBV18 and TRBJ2-1, with 8 nucleotides matching TRBD2. Germline values: CDR1 KGHSH, CDR2 LQKENI. This CDR3 has 16 amino acids.

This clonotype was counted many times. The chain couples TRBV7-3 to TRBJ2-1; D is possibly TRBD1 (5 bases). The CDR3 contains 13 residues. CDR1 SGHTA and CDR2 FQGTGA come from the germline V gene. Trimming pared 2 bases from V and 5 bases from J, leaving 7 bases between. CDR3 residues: CASSLDRDNEQFF. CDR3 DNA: TGTGCCAGCAGCTTAGACAGAGACAATGAGCAGTTCTTC.

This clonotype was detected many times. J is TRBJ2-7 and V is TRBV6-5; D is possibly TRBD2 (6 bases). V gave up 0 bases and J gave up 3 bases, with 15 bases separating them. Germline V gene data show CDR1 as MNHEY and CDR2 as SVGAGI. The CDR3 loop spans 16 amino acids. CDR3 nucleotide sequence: TGTGCCAGCAGTTACTCGAGCCTAGCGACTTTCTACGAGCAGTACTTC. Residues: CASSYSSLATFYEQYF.

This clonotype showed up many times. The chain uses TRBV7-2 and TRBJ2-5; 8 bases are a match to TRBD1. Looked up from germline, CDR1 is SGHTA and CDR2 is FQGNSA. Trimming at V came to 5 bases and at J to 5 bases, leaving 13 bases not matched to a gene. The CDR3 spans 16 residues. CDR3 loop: CASSPQLRGRGETQYF. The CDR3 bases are TGTGCCAGCAGCCCTCAACTCAGGGGGCGCGGGGAGACCCAGTACTTC.

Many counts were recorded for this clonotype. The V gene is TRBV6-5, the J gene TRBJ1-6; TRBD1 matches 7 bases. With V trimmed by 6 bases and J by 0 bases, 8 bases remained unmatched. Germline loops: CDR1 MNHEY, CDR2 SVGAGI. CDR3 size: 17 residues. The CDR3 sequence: CASRPTGTSSYNSPLHF. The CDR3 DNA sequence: TGTGCCAGCAGACCGACAGGGACTAGCTCCTATAATTCACCCCTCCACTTT.

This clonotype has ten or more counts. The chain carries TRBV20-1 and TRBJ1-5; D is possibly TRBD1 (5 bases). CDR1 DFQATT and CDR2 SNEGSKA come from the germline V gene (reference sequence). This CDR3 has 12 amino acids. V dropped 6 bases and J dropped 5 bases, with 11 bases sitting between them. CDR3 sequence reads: CSARRGDQPQHF. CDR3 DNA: TGCAGTGCCCGGAGGGGTGATCAGCCCCAGCATTTT.

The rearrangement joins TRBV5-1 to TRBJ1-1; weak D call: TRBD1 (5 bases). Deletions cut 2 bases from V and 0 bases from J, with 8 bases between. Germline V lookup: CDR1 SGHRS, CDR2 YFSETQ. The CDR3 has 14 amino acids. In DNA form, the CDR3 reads TGCGCCAGCAGCTTTGGGGGATTGAACACTGAAGCTTTCTTT. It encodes CASSFGGLNTEAFF.

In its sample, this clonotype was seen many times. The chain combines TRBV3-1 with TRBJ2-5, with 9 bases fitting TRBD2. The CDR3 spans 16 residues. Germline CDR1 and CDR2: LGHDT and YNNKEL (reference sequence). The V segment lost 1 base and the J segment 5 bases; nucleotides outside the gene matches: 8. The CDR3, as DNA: TGTGCCAGCAGCCAAGGAATGGCGGGAGGGTTCGAGACCCAGTACTTC. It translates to CASSQGMAGGFETQYF.

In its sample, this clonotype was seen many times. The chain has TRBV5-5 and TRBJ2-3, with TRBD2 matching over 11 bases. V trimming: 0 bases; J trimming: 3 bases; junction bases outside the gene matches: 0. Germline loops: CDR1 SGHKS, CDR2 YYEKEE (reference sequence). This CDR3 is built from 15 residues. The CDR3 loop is CASSLGLAGTDTQYF. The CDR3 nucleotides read TGTGCCAGCAGCTTGGGACTAGCGGGAACAGATACGCAGTATTTT.

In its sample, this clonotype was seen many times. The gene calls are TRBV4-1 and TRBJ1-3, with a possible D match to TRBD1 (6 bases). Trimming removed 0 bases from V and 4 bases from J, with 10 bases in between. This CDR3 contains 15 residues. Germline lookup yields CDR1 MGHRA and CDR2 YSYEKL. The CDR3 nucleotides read TGCGCCAGCAGCCAAGACCGGGGGGCCGGAAACACCATATATTTT. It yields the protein CASSQDRGAGNTIYF.

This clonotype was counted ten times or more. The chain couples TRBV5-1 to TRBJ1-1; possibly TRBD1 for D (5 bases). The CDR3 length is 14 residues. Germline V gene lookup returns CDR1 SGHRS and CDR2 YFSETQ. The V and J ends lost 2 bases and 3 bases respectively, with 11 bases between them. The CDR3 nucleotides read TGCGCCAGCAGCTTCGGGGGAGGGGACACTGAAGCTTTCTTT. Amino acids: CASSFGGGDTEAFF.

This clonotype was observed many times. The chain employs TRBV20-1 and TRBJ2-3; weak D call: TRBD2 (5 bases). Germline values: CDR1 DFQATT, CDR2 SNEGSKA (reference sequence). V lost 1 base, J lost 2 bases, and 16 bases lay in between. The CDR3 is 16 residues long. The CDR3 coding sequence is TGCAGTGCTAGAGGTGGTCAGAGCGGCCCCACAGATACGCAGTATTTT. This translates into CSARGGQSGPTDTQYF.

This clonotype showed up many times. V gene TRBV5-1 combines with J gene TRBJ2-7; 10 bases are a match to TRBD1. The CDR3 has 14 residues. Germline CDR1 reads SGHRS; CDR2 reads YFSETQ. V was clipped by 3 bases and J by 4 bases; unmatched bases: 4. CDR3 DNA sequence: TGCGCCAGCAGCTACGGGACAGGGGCTTACGAGCAGTACTTC. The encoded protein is CASSYGTGAYEQYF.

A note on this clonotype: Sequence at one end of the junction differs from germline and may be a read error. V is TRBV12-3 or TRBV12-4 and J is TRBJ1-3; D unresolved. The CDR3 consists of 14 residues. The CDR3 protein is CTSSFRGIGNTIYF. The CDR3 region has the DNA TGTACCAGCAGTTTTCGTGGGATCGGAAACACCATATATTTT.

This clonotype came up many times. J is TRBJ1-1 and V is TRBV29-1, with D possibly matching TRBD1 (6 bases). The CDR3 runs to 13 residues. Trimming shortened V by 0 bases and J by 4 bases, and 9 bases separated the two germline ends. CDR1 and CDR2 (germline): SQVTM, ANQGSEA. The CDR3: CSVEEGGGTEAFF. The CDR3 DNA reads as TGCAGCGTTGAAGAAGGGGGAGGCACTGAAGCTTTCTTT. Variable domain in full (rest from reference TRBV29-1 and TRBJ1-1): SAVISQKPSRDICQRGTSLTIQCQVDSQVTMMFWYRQQPGQSLTLIATANQGSEATYESGFVIDKFPISRPNLTFSTLTVSNMSPEDSSIYLCSVEEGGGTEAFFGQGTRLTVV.

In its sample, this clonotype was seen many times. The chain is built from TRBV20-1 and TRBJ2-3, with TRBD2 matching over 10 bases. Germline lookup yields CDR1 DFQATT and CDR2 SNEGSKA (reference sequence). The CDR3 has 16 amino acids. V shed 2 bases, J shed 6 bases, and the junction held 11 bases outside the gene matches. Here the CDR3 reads CSARMGLARLSDTQYF. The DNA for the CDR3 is TGCAGTGCTAGAATGGGACTAGCGAGATTGAGTGATACGCAGTATTTT.

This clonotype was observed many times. The CDR3 is CASSYLGLREQFF. The CDR3 coding sequence is TGTGCCAGCAGTTACCTGGGTCTCCGGGAGCAGTTCTTC. The V gene is TRBV6-2 or TRBV6-3, the J gene TRBJ2-1; D is ambiguous. V lost 2 bases and J 10 bases, leaving 12 bases between the germline ends. There are 13 residues in the CDR3. CDR1 and CDR2 from the germline V gene are MNHEY and SVGEGT.

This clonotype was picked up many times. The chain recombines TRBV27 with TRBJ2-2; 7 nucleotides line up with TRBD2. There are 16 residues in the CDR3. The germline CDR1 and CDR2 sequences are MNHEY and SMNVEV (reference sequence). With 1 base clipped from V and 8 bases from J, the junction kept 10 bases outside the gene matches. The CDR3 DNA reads TGTGCCAGCAGTTTATTCGGACTAGTTCACGGTGGGGAGCTGTTTTTT. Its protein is CASSLFGLVHGGELFF.

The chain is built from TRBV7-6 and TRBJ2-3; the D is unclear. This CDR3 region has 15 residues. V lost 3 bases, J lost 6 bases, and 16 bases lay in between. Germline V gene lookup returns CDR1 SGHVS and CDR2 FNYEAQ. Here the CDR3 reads CASSFRPLPADTQYF. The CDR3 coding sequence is TGTGCCAGCAGCTTTAGGCCTCTCCCGGCGGATACGCAGTATTTT.

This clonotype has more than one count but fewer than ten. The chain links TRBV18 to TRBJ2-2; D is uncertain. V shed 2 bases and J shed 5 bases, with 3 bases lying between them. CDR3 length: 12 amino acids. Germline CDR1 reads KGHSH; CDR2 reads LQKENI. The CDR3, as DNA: TGTGCCAGCTCACCAGGGACCGGGGAGCTGTTTTTT. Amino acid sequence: CASSPGTGELFF.

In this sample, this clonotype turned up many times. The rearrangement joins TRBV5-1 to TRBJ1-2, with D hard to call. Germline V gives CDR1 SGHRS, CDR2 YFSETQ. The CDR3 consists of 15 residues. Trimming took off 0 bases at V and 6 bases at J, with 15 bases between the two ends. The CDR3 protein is CASSLVPGTPDGYTF. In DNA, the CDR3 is TGCGCCAGCAGCTTGGTGCCAGGCACTCCCGATGGCTACACCTTC.

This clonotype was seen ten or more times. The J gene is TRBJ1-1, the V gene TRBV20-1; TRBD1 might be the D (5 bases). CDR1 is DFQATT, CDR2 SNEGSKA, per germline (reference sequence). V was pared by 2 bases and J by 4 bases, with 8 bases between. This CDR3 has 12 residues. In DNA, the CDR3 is TGCAGTGCTAGAAAGGGACCCACTGAAGCTTTCTTT. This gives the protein CSARKGPTEAFF.

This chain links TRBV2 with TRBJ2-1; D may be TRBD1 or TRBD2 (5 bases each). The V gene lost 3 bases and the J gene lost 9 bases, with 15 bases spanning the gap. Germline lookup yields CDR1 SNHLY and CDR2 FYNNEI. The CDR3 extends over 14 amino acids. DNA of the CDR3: TGTGCCAGCAGTGATGGTCAGGGAGAGAGTGAGCAGTTCTTC. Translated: CASSDGQGESEQFF.

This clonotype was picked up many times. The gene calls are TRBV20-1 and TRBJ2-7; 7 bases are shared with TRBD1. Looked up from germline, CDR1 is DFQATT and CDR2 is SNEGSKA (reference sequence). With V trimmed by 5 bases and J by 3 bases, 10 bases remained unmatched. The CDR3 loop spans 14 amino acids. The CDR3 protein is CSAAPGGGYYEQYF. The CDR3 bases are TGCAGTGCTGCCCCAGGGGGTGGATACTACGAGCAGTACTTC.

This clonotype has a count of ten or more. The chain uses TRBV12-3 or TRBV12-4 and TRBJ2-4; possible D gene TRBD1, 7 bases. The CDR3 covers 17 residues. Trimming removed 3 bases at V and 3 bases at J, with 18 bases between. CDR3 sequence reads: CASSLGSGGYGKNIQYF. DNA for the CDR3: TGTGCCAGCAGTTTGGGTTCAGGGGGGTACGGCAAAAACATTCAGTACTTC.

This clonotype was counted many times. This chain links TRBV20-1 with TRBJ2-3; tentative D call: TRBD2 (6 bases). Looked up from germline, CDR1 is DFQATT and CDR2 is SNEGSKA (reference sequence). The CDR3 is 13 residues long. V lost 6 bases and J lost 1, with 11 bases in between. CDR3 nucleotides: TGCAGTGCGATACCGGGAGGCACAGATACGCAGTATTTT. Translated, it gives CSAIPGGTDTQYF.

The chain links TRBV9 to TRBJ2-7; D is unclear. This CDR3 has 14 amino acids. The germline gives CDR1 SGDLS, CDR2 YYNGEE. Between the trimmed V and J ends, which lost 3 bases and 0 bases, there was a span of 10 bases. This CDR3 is CASSADGNSYEQYF. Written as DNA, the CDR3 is TGTGCCAGCAGCGCGGACGGTAACTCCTACGAGCAGTACTTC.

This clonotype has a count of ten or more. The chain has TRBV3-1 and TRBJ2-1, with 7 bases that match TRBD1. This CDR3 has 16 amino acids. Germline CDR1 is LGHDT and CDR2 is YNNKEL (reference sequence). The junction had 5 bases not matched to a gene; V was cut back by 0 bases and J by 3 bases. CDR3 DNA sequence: TGTGCCAGCAGCCAAGATAGGGCAGGGGGCTACAATGAGCAGTTCTTC. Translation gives CASSQDRAGGYNEQFF.

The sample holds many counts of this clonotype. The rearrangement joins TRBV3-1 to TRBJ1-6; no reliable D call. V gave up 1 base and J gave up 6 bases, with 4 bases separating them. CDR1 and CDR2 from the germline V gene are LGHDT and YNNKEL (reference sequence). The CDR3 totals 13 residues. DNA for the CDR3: TGTGCCAGCAGCCAAGGCAGTAATTCACCCCTCCACTTT. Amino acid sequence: CASSQGSNSPLHF.